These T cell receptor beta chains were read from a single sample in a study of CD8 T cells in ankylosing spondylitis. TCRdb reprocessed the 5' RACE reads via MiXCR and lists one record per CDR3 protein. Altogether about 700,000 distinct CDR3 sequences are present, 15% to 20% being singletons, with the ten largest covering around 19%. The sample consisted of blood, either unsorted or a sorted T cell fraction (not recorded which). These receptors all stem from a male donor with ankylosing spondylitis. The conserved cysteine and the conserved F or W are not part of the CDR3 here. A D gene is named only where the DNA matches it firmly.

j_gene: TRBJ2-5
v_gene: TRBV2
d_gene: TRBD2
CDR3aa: ASSEGPSGSPQETQY

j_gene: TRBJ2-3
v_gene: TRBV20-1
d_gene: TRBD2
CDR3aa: SAFKGGPGADTQY

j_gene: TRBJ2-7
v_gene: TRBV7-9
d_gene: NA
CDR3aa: ASSRVGGGEQY

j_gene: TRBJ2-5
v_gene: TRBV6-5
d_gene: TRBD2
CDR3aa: ASSSTGTSETQY

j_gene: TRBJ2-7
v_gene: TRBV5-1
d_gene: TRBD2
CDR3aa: ASSWTGTMSSSYEQY

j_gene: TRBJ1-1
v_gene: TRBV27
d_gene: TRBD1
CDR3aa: ASSLLALGQPNTEAF

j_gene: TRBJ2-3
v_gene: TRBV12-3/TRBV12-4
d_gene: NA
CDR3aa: ASSRRAVFTDTQY

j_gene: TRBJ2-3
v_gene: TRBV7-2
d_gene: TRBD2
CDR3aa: ASSPYRLARTDTQY

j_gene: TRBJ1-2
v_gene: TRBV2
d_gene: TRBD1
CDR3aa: ASSDRDSPIYGYT

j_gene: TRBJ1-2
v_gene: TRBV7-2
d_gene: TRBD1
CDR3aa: ASSLGGTGVSYGYT

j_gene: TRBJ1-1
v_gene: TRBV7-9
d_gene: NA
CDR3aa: ASSPTSGAF

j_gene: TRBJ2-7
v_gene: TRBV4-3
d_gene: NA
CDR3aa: ASSQAPYEQY

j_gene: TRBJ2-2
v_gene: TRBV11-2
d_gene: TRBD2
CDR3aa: ASSWPRGLAETNTGELF

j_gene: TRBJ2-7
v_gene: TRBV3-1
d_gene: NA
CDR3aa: ASSQRGDTNEEY

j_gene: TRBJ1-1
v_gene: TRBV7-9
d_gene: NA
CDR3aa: ASSFKEVNTEAF

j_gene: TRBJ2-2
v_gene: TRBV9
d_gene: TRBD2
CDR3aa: ASRASGGTNTGELF

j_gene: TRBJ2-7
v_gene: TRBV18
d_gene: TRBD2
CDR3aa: ASSRGAGIDEQY

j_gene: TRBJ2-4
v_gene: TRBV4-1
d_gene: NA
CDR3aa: ASSQDPAGAKNIQY

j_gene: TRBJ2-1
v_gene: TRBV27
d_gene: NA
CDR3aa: ASREQGPHNEQF

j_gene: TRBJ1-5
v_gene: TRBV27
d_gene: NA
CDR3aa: ASSLGIRQPQH

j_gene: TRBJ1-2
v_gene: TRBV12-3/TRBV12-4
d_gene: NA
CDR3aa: ASSPTARGYGYT

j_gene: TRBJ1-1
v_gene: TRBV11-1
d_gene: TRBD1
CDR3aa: ASSPGTGFRYTEAF

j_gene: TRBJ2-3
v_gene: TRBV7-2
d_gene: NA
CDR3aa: ASSKPGPTTDTQY

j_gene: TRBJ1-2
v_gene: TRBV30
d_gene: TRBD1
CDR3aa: AWSVQGQDSYGYT

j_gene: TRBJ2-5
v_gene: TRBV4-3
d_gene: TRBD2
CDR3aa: ASSHTLAVETQY

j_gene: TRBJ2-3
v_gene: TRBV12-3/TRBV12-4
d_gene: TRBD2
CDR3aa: ASSRSGRPTSTDTQY

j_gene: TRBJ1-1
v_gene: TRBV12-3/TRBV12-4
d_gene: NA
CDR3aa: ASSFVTSGEAF

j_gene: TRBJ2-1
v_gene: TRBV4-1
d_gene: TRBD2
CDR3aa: ASSRPSGDYNEQF

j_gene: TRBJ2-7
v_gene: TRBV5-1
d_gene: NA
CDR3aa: ASSLVGGIDDEQY

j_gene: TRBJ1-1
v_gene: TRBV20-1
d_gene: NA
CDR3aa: SAAQGWEVGTEAF

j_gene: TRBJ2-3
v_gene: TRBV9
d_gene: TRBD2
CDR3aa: ASSVVPSGGITQY

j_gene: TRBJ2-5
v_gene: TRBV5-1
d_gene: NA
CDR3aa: ASSPTGPTGGETQY

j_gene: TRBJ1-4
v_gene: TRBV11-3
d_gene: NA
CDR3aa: ASRGRNEKLF

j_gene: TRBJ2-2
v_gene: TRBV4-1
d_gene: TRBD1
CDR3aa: ASSQVLGGRTGELF

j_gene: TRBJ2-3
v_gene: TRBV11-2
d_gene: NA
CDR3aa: ATRARASTDTQY

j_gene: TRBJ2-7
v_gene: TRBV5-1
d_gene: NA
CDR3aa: ASSGRDTQPYEQY

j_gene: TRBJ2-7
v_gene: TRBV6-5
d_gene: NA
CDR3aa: ASSLGPPLSEQY

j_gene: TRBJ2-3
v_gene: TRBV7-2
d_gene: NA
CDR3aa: ASSDRTATDTQY

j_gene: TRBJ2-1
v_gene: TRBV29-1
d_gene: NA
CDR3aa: SVLTNYDEQF

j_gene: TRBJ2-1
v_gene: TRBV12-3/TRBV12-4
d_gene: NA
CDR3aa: ASSSSGTQF

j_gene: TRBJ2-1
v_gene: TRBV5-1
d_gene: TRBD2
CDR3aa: ASSLATASGSNEQF

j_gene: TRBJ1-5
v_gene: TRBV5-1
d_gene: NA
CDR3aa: ASSSLDGPHRPQH